The 3 T cell receptor beta chains reported below all come from one sample, sequenced in a study of blood T cell repertoires in COVID-19. Libraries were prepared by immunoSEQ multiplex PCR; TCRdb keeps only in-frame clonotypes and omits some of them. The table includes around 200,000 clones, around 80% detected once. The sequenced material came from peripheral blood. Receptor source: a human donor in a cohort sampled during active COVID-19.

The chain employs TRBV7-2 and TRBJ2-5; 8 nucleotides match TRBD1. The CDR3 is 15 amino acids. CDR1 and CDR2 from the germline V gene are SGHTA and FQGNSA. Trimming removed 6 bases from V and 2 bases from J; junction bases left unmatched: 8. CDR3 nucleotide sequence: TGTGCCAGCAGTCTTCCCGGGACAGGACAAGAGACCCAGTACTTC. This sequence encodes CASSLPGTGQETQYF.

This chain joins TRBV9 and TRBJ2-3, with 9 bases lining up with TRBD2. CDR3 size: 15 residues. The junction had 8 bases not matched to a gene; V was cut back by 0 bases and J by 9 bases. Germline V gene data show CDR1 as SGDLS and CDR2 as YYNGEE. The DNA for the CDR3 is TGTGCCAGCAGCGTAGCTGGTAGCGGGAGCGGGACGCAGTATTTT. Its protein product is CASSVAGSGSGTQYF. Filled out from reference TRBV9 and TRBJ2-3, the complete variable domain reads DSGVTQTPKHLITATGQRVTLRCSPRSGDLSVYWYQQSLDQGLQFLIQYYNGEERAKGNILERFSAQQFPDLHSELNLSSLELGDSALYFCASSVAGSGSGTQYFGPGTRLTVL.

This rearrangement joins TRBV25-1 to TRBJ2-1; 10 bases match TRBD2. The CDR3 runs to 15 residues. CDR1 MGHDK and CDR2 SYGVNS come from the germline V gene. Trimming took 3 bases from V and 5 from J; bases not matched to a gene: 4. As DNA, the CDR3 is TGTGCCAGCAGTGAGGGACTAGCGAGAAACAATGAGCAGTTCTTC. This encodes CASSEGLARNNEQFF.